Following are 31 T cell receptor beta chains from one sample sequenced in a study of T cell responses to AZD1222 COVID-19 vaccine. Repertoires were generated with immunoSEQ multiplex PCR, while TCRdb's copy carries only in-frame clones and drops some. The sample consists of approximately 89,000 clones, 70% to 90% of them appearing once. The sequencing used peripheral blood, collected on day 0 of AZD1222 vaccination. The receptors were sampled from an adult in good health.

The rearrangement joins TRBV6-2 or TRBV6-3 to TRBJ1-5; a possible D gene is TRBD1 (5 bases). The germline gives CDR1 MNHEY, CDR2 SVGEGT. The CDR3 has 15 amino acids. V was shortened by 0 bases and J by 5 bases, with 11 bases between the two germline ends. CDR3 sequence (DNA): TGTGCCAGCAGTTACTCCATGGGGGAAGATCAGCCCCAGCATTTT. Protein: CASSYSMGEDQPQHF.

The chain employs TRBV7-8 and TRBJ2-7; the D is unclear. CDR3 length equals 14 residues. Germline V gene sequence: CDR1 SGHVS, CDR2 FQNEAQ. V was clipped by 1 base and J by 0 bases, with 7 bases between them. CDR3 DNA: TGTGCCAGCAGCTTAGTTGGTTACTCCTACGAGCAGTACTTC. Translating gives CASSLVGYSYEQYF.

V and J are TRBV2 and TRBJ2-7; D is possibly TRBD1 or TRBD2 (5 bases each). Germline loops: CDR1 SNHLY, CDR2 FYNNEI. V dropped 7 bases and J dropped 1 base, with 17 bases sitting between them. The CDR3 loop spans 15 amino acids. CDR3 in DNA: TGTGCCAGCATCTTTGAGAGGGGTCTATCCTACGAGCAGTACTTC. This sequence encodes CASIFERGLSYEQYF. Using reference TRBV2 and TRBJ2-7 for the parts outside the CDR3, the full variable domain is EPEVTQTPSHQVTQMGQEVILRCVPISNHLYFYWYRQILGQKVEFLVSFYNNEISEKSEIFDDQFSVERPDGSNFTLKIRSTKLEDSAMYFCASIFERGLSYEQYFGPGTRLTVT.

A few counts support this clone. The genes are TRBV4-1 and TRBJ2-1, with no clear D. Trimming pared 1 base from V and 3 bases from J, leaving 16 bases between. Germline V gives CDR1 MGHRA, CDR2 YSYEKL. The CDR3 extends over 17 amino acids. For the CDR3, the DNA is TGCGCCAGCAGCCAAGGCATCCTGACCCGCAGCTACAATGAGCAGTTCTTC. This gives the protein CASSQGILTRSYNEQFF.

This sequence joins TRBV7-3 and TRBJ1-6; 7 nucleotides align to TRBD1. J lost 5 bases, V lost 1 base, and 2 bases had no gene match. In germline, CDR1 is SGHTA, CDR2 FQGTGA. The length of the CDR3 is 15 residues. CDR3 sequence reads: CASSLRGTDNSPLHF. DNA of the CDR3: TGTGCCAGCAGCTTAAGGGGGACAGATAATTCACCCCTCCACTTT.

This chain links TRBV5-6 with TRBJ1-1; possibly TRBD1 for D (5 bases). The germline V gene has CDR1 SGHDT and CDR2 YYEEEE. The CDR3 is 12 residues long. V was pared by 3 bases and J by 7 bases, with 10 bases between. The CDR3 DNA reads TGTGCCAGCAGCTGGGTGGGGGATGAAGCTTTCTTT. Its translation is CASSWVGDEAFF.

The gene calls are TRBV5-4 and TRBJ1-4, with TRBD1 as a possible D gene (6 bases). The V end lost 4 bases, the J end lost 4 bases, and 17 bases lay between the germline ends. The CDR3 sequence is 16 residues long. Germline V CDR1 and CDR2: SGHNT, YYREEE (reference sequence). The chain's CDR3 is CASSRLGGADNEKLFF. CDR3 DNA: TGTGCCAGCAGCCGGCTCGGGGGCGCGGATAATGAAAAACTGTTTTTT.

V usage is TRBV18 and J usage is TRBJ1-1; weak D call: TRBD1 (6 bases). Trimming removed 2 bases at V and 3 bases at J, with 10 bases between. CDR1 is KGHSH, CDR2 LQKENI, per germline. This CDR3 region has 14 residues. CDR3 amino acids: CASSPAGTHTEAFF. For the CDR3, the DNA is TGTGCCAGCTCACCAGCGGGGACACACACTGAAGCTTTCTTT. The whole variable domain, remainder taken from reference TRBV18 and TRBJ1-1, is NAGVMQNPRHLVRRRGQEARLRCSPMKGHSHVYWYRQLPEEGLKFMVYLQKENIIDESGMPKERFSAEFPKEGPSILRIQQVVRGDSAAYFCASSPAGTHTEAFFGQGTRLTVV.

The chain couples TRBV19 to TRBJ1-1; D remains unclear. The CDR3 has 13 amino acids. The V and J ends lost 1 base and 1 base respectively, with 4 bases between them. The germline V gene has CDR1 LNHDA and CDR2 SQIVND (reference sequence). This chain's CDR3 is CASSIVQNTEAFF. CDR3 in DNA: TGTGCCAGTAGTATAGTTCAGAACACTGAAGCTTTCTTT.

This chain links TRBV5-1 with TRBJ2-3; the D is unclear. CDR1 SGHRS and CDR2 YFSETQ come from the germline V gene. V lost 4 bases to trimming and J lost 1 base, with 4 bases between them. This CDR3 has 12 amino acids. The CDR3 here is CASSEGTDTQYF. In nucleotides, the CDR3 is TGCGCCAGCAGCGAGGGCACAGATACGCAGTATTTT. The variable domain in full, with the rest retrieved from reference TRBV5-1 and TRBJ2-3, is KAGVTQTPRYLIKTRGQQVTLSCSPISGHRSVSWYQQTPGQGLQFLFEYFSETQRNKGNFPGRFSGRQFSNSRSEMNVSTLELGDSALYLCASSEGTDTQYFGPGTRLTVL.

CDR3 amino acids: CASWSGQGSQPQHF. CDR3 DNA: TGTGCCAGCTGGTCGGGACAGGGTTCCCAGCCCCAGCATTTT. The chain employs TRBV6-5 and TRBJ1-5; 9 bases are a match to TRBD1. The V gene end was trimmed by 8 bases and the J gene end by 7 bases; junction bases not matched to a gene: 9. CDR3 length: 14 amino acids. Germline CDR1 MNHEY, CDR2 SVGAGI.

The chain combines TRBV3-1 (or the pseudogene TRBV3-2) with TRBJ1-2; 7 bases map to TRBD1. The trim removed 8 bases at V and 1 base at J, leaving 10 bases unmatched. CDR3 size: 15 residues. Germline-derived CDR1 and CDR2 are LGHDT and YNNKEL (reference sequence). The CDR3: CASSRTGQVNYGYTF. CDR3 DNA: TGTGCCAGCTCCCGGACAGGTCAGGTTAACTATGGCTACACCTTC.

The genes are TRBV5-4 and TRBJ2-7, with D possibly TRBD2 on 5 matching bases. With 4 bases removed from V and 5 bases from J, the gap between germline ends came to 22 bases. The germline V gene has CDR1 SGHNT and CDR2 YYREEE (reference sequence). CDR3 length equals 16 residues. CDR3 protein: CASSVEVGSPPNEQYF. The CDR3 region has the DNA TGTGCCAGCAGCGTTGAAGTAGGGAGCCCTCCTAACGAGCAGTACTTC.

The V and J genes are TRBV14 and TRBJ2-1; TRBD2 might be the D (5 bases). Germline V gives CDR1 SGHDN, CDR2 FVKESK. Trimming took 1 base from V and 9 from J, leaving 10 bases between them. This CDR3 is 13 amino acids long. CDR3 nucleotides: TGTGCCAGCAGCCAAGTGGTCGGGATTGAGCAGTTCTTC. It codes for CASSQVVGIEQFF.

The CDR3 region is CASSVEVTGKLFF. The CDR3 DNA reads TGTGCCAGCAGCGTAGAGGTAACGGGGAAACTGTTTTTT. The chain links TRBV9 to TRBJ1-4, with no clear D. The length of the CDR3 is 13 residues. The germline gives CDR1 SGDLS, CDR2 YYNGEE. V lost 0 bases, J lost 11 bases, and 11 bases lay in between.

Only one count was recorded for this clone. The genes are TRBV6-5 and TRBJ2-7; weak D call: TRBD1 (6 bases). The CDR3 has 12 residues. V was trimmed by 6 bases and J by 1 base, leaving 7 bases between them. CDR1 is MNHEY, CDR2 SVGAGI, per germline. The CDR3 reads CASRTGSYEQYF. As DNA, the CDR3 is TGTGCCAGCAGGACAGGTTCCTACGAGCAGTACTTC.

The chain carries TRBV7-9 and TRBJ1-6; 7 bases fit TRBD1. After removal of 5 bases from V and 6 bases from J, the junction contained 4 bases not matched to a gene. Germline CDR1 reads SEHNR; CDR2 reads FQNEAQ (reference sequence). This CDR3 region has 14 residues. Here the CDR3 reads CASSRGQVNSPLHF. In DNA form, the CDR3 reads TGTGCCAGCAGCAGAGGACAGGTTAATTCACCCCTCCACTTT. Together with reference TRBV7-9 and TRBJ1-6, the CDR3 gives the full variable domain: DTGVSQNPRHKITKRGQNVTFRCDPISEHNRLYWYRQTLGQGPEFLTYFQNEAQLEKSRLLSDRFSAERPKGSFSTLEIQRTEQGDSAMYLCASSRGQVNSPLHFGNGTRLTVT.

This clone was seen once. The chain is built from TRBV3-1 (or the pseudogene TRBV3-2) and TRBJ2-6; either TRBD1 or TRBD2 may fit D (6 bases each). Germline CDR1 LGHDT, CDR2 YNNKEL (reference sequence). The CDR3 is made up of 15 amino acids. Trimming left V 7 bases short and J 4 bases short, with 14 bases between. CDR3 sequence (DNA): TGTGCCAGCAACTGGGGGGCGAACGGGGCCAACGTCCTGACTTTC. Translating gives CASNWGANGANVLTF.

The chain recombines TRBV13 with TRBJ1-6; D perhaps matches TRBD1 (5 bases). Germline loops: CDR1 PRHDT, CDR2 FYEKMQ (reference sequence). CDR3 size: 16 residues. Trimming cost V 5 bases and J 0 bases, with 11 bases left between them. The CDR3 DNA reads as TGTGCCAGCAGCCTGAGGGGAGGCTCCTATAATTCACCCCTCCACTTT. It specifies CASSLRGGSYNSPLHF.

The count of this clone is one. The rearrangement links TRBV6-5 to TRBJ1-6; TRBD1 is a possible D gene (6 bases). In germline, CDR1 is MNHEY, CDR2 SVGAGI. With 2 bases removed from V and 10 bases from J, the gap between germline ends came to 15 bases. This CDR3 spans 15 amino acids. CDR3 DNA sequence: TGTGCCAGCAGTTACCAGGACGGGGGGCACTCACCCCTCCACTTT. This codes for CASSYQDGGHSPLHF.

CDR3 residues: CAWRWRSQETQYF. For the CDR3, the DNA is TGTGCCTGGAGATGGAGGTCTCAGGAGACCCAGTACTTC. V and J are TRBV30 and TRBJ2-5; D is perhaps TRBD2 (5 bases). CDR1 is GTSNPN and CDR2 is SVGIG in the germline V gene (reference sequence). CDR3 length: 13 amino acids. Trimming removed 3 bases at V and 5 bases at J, with 13 bases between.

DNA for the CDR3: TGTGCCAGCTGCTTTGACATAAATTCACCCCTCCACTTT. Amino acid sequence: CASCFDINSPLHF. The J gene is TRBJ1-6, the V gene TRBV6-5; D is ambiguous. This CDR3 has 13 residues. V was clipped by 8 bases and J by 7 bases, with 12 bases between them. CDR1 is MNHEY and CDR2 is SVGAGI in the germline V gene.

The chain couples TRBV5-8 to TRBJ2-2; D may match TRBD1 or TRBD2 (6 bases each). V was shortened by 3 bases and J by 2 bases, with 17 bases between the two germline ends. The CDR3 extends over 17 amino acids. Germline values: CDR1 SGHTS, CDR2 YDEGEE. CDR3 sequence: CASSSTKGGINTGELFF. CDR3 DNA: TGTGCCAGCAGCTCGACGAAGGGGGGTATTAACACCGGGGAGCTGTTTTTT.

The rearrangement links TRBV2 to TRBJ1-3, with D hard to call. Germline V gene sequence: CDR1 SNHLY, CDR2 FYNNEI. This CDR3 region has 17 residues. V was cut by 7 bases and J by 0 bases, with 19 bases left in between. The CDR3 sequence: CASTPLRKPTSGNTIYF. For the CDR3, the DNA is TGTGCCAGCACCCCACTCCGGAAGCCGACCTCTGGAAACACCATATATTTT.

The V and J genes are TRBV14 and TRBJ2-2; D might be TRBD2 (6 bases). Germline V gene data show CDR1 as SGHDN and CDR2 as FVKESK. The CDR3 length is 17 residues. Trimming shortened V by 6 bases and J by 4 bases, and 21 bases separated the two germline ends. The CDR3 protein is CASSRGGGAWSTGELFF. DNA of the CDR3: TGTGCCAGCAGTCGGGGAGGAGGGGCCTGGAGCACCGGGGAGCTGTTTTTT.

The rearrangement uses TRBV20-1 and TRBJ1-1, with no clear D. Germline V gene lookup returns CDR1 DFQATT and CDR2 SNEGSKA (reference sequence). The V end was cut by 6 bases, the J end by 5 bases, with 7 bases between. The CDR3 has 10 amino acids. CDR3 nucleotides: TGCAGTGCGGCGACGACTGAAGCTTTCTTT. Translated, it gives CSAATTEAFF.

This clone counts as medium-sized (0.01 to 0.1%). The chain employs TRBV6-1 and TRBJ2-6; D perhaps matches TRBD1 (5 bases). Germline values: CDR1 MNHNS, CDR2 SASEGT. The ends were cut back, 1 base at V and 1 base at J, with 5 bases in the middle. This CDR3 is 15 amino acids long. CDR3 sequence reads: CASSEGQSGANVLTF. CDR3 nucleotides: TGTGCCAGCAGTGAAGGACAGTCTGGGGCCAACGTCCTGACTTTC.

This clone was recorded a few times. The chain couples TRBV5-1 to TRBJ2-2, with TRBD1 matching over 10 bases. The CDR3 covers 16 residues. J was trimmed by 4 bases and V by 4 bases; bases with no gene match: 7. Per germline, CDR1 SGHRS and CDR2 YFSETQ. The CDR3 DNA sequence: TGCGCCAGCAGCCGTGGACAGGGGGACGGCACCGGGGAGCTGTTTTTT. Translation gives CASSRGQGDGTGELFF.

The rearrangement uses TRBV6-5 and TRBJ1-5; D may be TRBD1 (6 bases). Germline V gene data show CDR1 as MNHEY and CDR2 as SVGAGI. Trimming shortened V by 7 bases and J by 6 bases, and 19 bases separated the two germline ends. This CDR3 is 15 amino acids long. CDR3 nucleotide sequence: TGTGCCAGCAACCCCTTTGCCGGGGGCGGTCAGCCCCAGCATTTT. It encodes CASNPFAGGGQPQHF.

This chain connects TRBV7-2 to TRBJ2-1, with D possibly matching TRBD2 (7 bases). CDR1 SGHTA and CDR2 FQGNSA come from the germline V gene. V was trimmed by 1 base and J by 4 bases, leaving 8 bases between them. The CDR3 contains 14 residues. CDR3 residues: CASSLEGGYNEQFF. CDR3 in DNA: TGTGCCAGCAGCTTAGAGGGGGGGTACAATGAGCAGTTCTTC.

This rearrangement joins TRBV3-1 (or the pseudogene TRBV3-2) to TRBJ1-2; 7 bases fit TRBD1. The CDR3 runs to 13 residues. The V gene end was trimmed by 2 bases and the J gene end by 6 bases; junction bases not matched to a gene: 3. The germline gives CDR1 LGHDT, CDR2 YNNKEL (reference sequence). The CDR3 sequence: CASSQLQGNGYTF. Written as DNA, the CDR3 is TGTGCCAGCAGCCAATTACAGGGGAATGGCTACACCTTC.